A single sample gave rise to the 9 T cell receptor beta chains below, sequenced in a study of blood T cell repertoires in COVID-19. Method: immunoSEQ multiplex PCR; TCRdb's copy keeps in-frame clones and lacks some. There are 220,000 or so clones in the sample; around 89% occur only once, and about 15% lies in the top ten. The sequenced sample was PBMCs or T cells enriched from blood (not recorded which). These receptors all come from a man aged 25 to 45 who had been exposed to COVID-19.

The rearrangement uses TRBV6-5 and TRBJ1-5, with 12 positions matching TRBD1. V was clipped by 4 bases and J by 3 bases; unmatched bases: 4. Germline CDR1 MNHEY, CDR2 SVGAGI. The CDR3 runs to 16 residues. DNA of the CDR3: TGTGCCAGCAGTTTCCGGGACAGGGGGCCCAATCAGCCCCAGCATTTT. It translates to CASSFRDRGPNQPQHF.

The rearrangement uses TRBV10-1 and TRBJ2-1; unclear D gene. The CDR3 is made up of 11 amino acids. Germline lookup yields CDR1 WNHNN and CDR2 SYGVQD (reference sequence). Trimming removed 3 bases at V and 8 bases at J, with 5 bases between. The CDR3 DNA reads TGCGCCAGCAGTGATTTATATGAGCAGTTCTTC. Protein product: CASSDLYEQFF.

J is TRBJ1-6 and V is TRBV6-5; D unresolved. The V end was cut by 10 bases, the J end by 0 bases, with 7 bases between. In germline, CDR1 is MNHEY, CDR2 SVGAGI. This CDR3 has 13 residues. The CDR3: CAIRSSYNSPLHF. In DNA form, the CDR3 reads TGTGCCATTAGAAGCTCCTATAATTCACCCCTCCACTTT.

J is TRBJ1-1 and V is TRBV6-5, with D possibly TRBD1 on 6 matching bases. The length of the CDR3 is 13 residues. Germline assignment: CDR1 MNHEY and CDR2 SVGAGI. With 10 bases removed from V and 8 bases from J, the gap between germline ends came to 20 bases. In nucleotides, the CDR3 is TGTGCCAACCGAGACAGGCCCCACAAGGAAGCTTTCTTT. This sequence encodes CANRDRPHKEAFF.

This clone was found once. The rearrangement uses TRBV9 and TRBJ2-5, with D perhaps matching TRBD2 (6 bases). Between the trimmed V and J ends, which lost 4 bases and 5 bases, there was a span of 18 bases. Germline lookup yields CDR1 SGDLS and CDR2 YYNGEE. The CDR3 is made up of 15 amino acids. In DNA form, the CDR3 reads TGTGCCAGCAGCCCCTTCCCGGGGACTCGGGAGACCCAGTACTTC. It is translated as CASSPFPGTRETQYF.

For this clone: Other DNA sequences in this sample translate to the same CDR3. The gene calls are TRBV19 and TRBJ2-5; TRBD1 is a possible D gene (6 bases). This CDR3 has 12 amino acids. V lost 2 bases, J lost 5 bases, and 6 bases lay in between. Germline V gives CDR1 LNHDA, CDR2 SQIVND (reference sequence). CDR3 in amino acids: CASSIRGETQYF. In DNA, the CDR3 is TGTGCCAGTAGTATAAGGGGGGAGACCCAGTACTTC.

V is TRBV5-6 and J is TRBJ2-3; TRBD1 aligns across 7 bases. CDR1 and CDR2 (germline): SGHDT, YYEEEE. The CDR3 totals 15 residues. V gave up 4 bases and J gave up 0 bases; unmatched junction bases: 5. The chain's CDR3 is CASSPPGQSTDTQYF. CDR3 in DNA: TGTGCCAGCAGCCCGCCGGGACAGAGCACAGATACGCAGTATTTT.

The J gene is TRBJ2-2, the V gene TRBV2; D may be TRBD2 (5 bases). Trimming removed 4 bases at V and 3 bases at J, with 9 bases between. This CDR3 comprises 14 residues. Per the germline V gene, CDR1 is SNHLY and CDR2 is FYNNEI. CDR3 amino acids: CASSADSYTGELFF. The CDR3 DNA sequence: TGTGCCAGCAGTGCGGACTCTTACACCGGGGAGCTGTTTTTT.

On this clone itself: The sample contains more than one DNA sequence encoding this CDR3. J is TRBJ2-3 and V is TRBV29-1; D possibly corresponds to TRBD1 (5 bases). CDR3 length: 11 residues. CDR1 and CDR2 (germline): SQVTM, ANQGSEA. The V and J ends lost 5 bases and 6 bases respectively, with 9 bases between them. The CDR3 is CSVPRGDTQYF. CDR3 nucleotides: TGCAGCGTTCCTAGGGGTGATACGCAGTATTTT.